This T cell receptor beta chain was captured by sequencing in a study of T cell responses to AZD1222 COVID-19 vaccine. Overall study results and limits: Donors were largely white British and mainly female; clonal diversity was possibly underestimated. Receipt of two AZD1222 doses was followed by a rise in Spike-specific TCR breadth and depth. Baseline seropositivity occurred in only 5 to 7 AZD1222 recipients. A reported finding is that nearly half of spike-specific TCRs target unmutated variant regions.

The CDR3 has 14 residues. CDR1 and CDR2 (germline): LNHDA, SQIVND (reference sequence). V lost 4 bases to trimming and J lost 6 bases; unmatched junction nucleotides: 8. This table comes from immunoSEQ multiplex PCR, and its TCRdb copy is limited to in-frame clones, with some not included. The table lists some 120,000 clones, 75% to 95% of them singletons. Notes on this clone: Antigen unknown.

The chain couples TRBV19 to TRBJ2-7; 8 bases are a match to TRBD2. Sequencing used peripheral blood, obtained on day 0 of AZD1222 vaccination. The sequence was collected from an adult in good health. This CDR3 reads CASSTIGTRGEQYF. The CDR3 DNA reads TGTGCCAGTAGTACTATAGGGACTAGGGGCGAGCAGTACTTC.